This is a list of T cell receptor beta chains from one sample in a study of T cell repertoires and Cas9 in healthy adults. Data came from immunoSEQ multiplex PCR; TCRdb stores just in-frame clones and leaves some out. The repertoire holds 20,000 to 25,000 clones, with roughly 92% as singletons. Source material: CD4+ effector T cells (CD127+, CD25-, CD137-, CD154-) from PBMCs; culture status not recorded. These receptor sequences come from a human donor in good health. Both conserved end residues are trimmed from each CDR3. A D gene is named only where the DNA matches it firmly.

D gene	J gene	CDR3 length	V gene	CDR3 protein
-	TRBJ2-7	11	TRBV2	ASRQQDRYEQY
TRBD2	TRBJ2-1	18	TRBV18	ASSPAFLRTSGGRGNEQF
-	TRBJ2-6	13	TRBV19	ASSIKDSGANVLT
-	TRBJ2-6	14	TRBV30	AWSPRRQTGANVLT
TRBD1	TRBJ1-5	12	TRBV6-5	ASSRQGTGQPQH
-	TRBJ1-1	11	TRBV5-1	ASSWTANTEAF
-	TRBJ2-7	9	TRBV5-4	ASSLDYEQY
-	TRBJ1-3	13	TRBV25-1	ASSRGQLSGNTIY
TRBD1	TRBJ2-1	13	TRBV7-3	ASSLTPTGFDEQF
TRBD2	TRBJ2-1	15	TRBV7-3	ASSPPSEREKYNEQF
-	TRBJ1-2	15	TRBV19	ASSTMKGGYSNYGYT
TRBD1	TRBJ1-4	14	TRBV4-1	ASSYLPGQEFSKVF
-	TRBJ1-4	14	TRBV18	ASSAGTPPSGEKLF
-	TRBJ1-5	11	TRBV5-6	ASSPGYSQPQH
-	TRBJ2-7	11	TRBV6-1	ASSEARYYEQY
-	TRBJ1-2	13	TRBV27	ASSQEGRVSYGYT
-	TRBJ1-1	12	TRBV28	ASSSGRPGTEAF
TRBD2	TRBJ2-2	14	TRBV19	ASSIRGGSGTGELF
-	TRBJ1-2	12	TRBV30	AWRQKSGTGGYT
-	TRBJ2-2	11	TRBV30	AWRNRNTGELF
-	TRBJ2-1	11	TRBV28	ASTIPHLVKQF
TRBD1	TRBJ1-2	16	TRBV18	ASAITGGYTTTNYGYT
-	TRBJ1-1	16	TRBV15	ATSRGGIFGGMSTEAF
-	TRBJ1-5	13	TRBV5-1	ASSLAGTGNQPQH
-	TRBJ2-5	15	TRBV4-1	ASSQGAARSSQETQY
-	TRBJ1-1	11	TRBV10-3	AISEETYTEAF
-	TRBJ2-3	12	TRBV7-3	ASSLELFSDTQY
-	TRBJ1-1	15	TRBV4-3	ASSQGWNPGKNTEAF
-	TRBJ1-6	10	TRBV5-4	ASSLINSPLH
-	TRBJ2-3	11	TRBV6-5	ASSTWQRDTQY
TRBD1	TRBJ1-2	13	TRBV10-3	AISVLQGMGDGYT
-	TRBJ1-2	11	TRBV11-1	ASGDTSFYGYT
-	TRBJ2-7	15	TRBV6-4	ASGLGRWQPKSYEQY
TRBD1	TRBJ1-2	13	TRBV5-1	ASSTQDRAPYGYT
-	TRBJ1-3	14	TRBV5-6	ASSKFRSGSGNTIY
-	TRBJ1-4	14	TRBV28	ASRPAGGQANEKLF
TRBD1	TRBJ2-7	12	TRBV19	ASSTDTARGEQY
-	TRBJ2-1	11	TRBV12-5	ASGLVQSNEQF
-	TRBJ1-2	12	TRBV27	ASSLSLGVGGYT
TRBD1	TRBJ2-5	12	TRBV19	ASSWGQGPETQY
TRBD1	TRBJ2-2	14	TRBV5-1	ASSLNQGAGTGELF
TRBD1	TRBJ1-1	14	TRBV19	ASSMWTGRMDTEAF
-	TRBJ1-1	13	TRBV28	ASSYPGGGRTEAF
-	TRBJ2-2	14	TRBV27	ASRTQGLYYTGELF
-	TRBJ2-5	11	TRBV4-1	ASSQERRETQY
TRBD1	TRBJ2-6	16	TRBV2	ASMNRDRGSAGANVLT
TRBD1	TRBJ2-6	14	TRBV5-4	ASSPEQGAGANVLT
-	TRBJ2-2	14	TRBV18	ASSPPVGGNTGELF
-	TRBJ1-6	12	TRBV7-9	ASSLESYNSPLH
TRBD2	TRBJ2-5	13	TRBV7-2	ASSLAGGPIETQY
-	TRBJ1-5	16	TRBV4-1	ASSISPLRDGSNQPQH
-	TRBJ1-1	13	TRBV9	ASSELTGENTEAF
-	TRBJ2-5	13	TRBV4-1	ASSQVNWLQETQY
-	TRBJ1-5	19	TRBV9	ASSVALGVPPTKGSNQPQH